The present T cell receptor (beta chain) was sequenced within a study of a mutant IDH1 vaccine in newly diagnosed glioma. Across the whole study: Patients received vaccination from 4-6 weeks after radiotherapy alone, or with temozolomide cycles. Averaging approximately 42 years of age, treated patients were approximately 60% male and about 38% female. Standard pretreatment was either radiotherapy, temozolomide, or, for most, radiochemotherapy with temozolomide.

Time point specified: week 47, end of study. All doses held 300 ug of mutant IDH1 20-mer peptide, with topical imiquimod. Study results and limitations: Any relationship between pseudoprogression and changes in top peripheral T cell clonotypes seemed absent.

The repertoire was sequenced with immunoSEQ multiplex PCR; TCRdb's copy has only in-frame clones and lacks some. The table includes approximately 60,000 clones, roughly four fifths detected once. From germline, CDR1 is MNHEY and CDR2 SMNVEV (reference sequence). The CDR3 contains 13 residues. V was cut by 3 bases and J by 1 base, with 7 bases left in between. Points on this clone: Antigen unknown.

The specimen was PBMCs, collected from a glioma patient whose treatment included an IDH1 peptide vaccine. This clonotype originated in a man aged 25 to 45 with glioma. The chain uses TRBV27 and TRBJ2-7; unclear D gene. The CDR3 nucleotides read TGTGCCAGCAGTTTCGCTAGTTCCTACGAGCAGTACTTC. Its protein is CASSFASSYEQYF.